This T cell receptor beta chain was obtained from a study of blood T cell repertoires in COVID-19. Study as a whole: There were acute and convalescent COVID-19 samples, and they came from the United States, Italy and Spain. Nucleic acid was either cDNA or gDNA, and it came from T cells, B-cell-depleted T cells, or PBMCs.

Authors' methods: Counts of nucleated cells, estimated from reference gene primer amplification, were obtained. Method: immunoSEQ multiplex PCR; TCRdb's copy keeps in-frame clones and lacks some. V, J and clone size reflect that table, while D and trimming were determined from the DNA. The sample lists about 180,000 clones, around 88% occurring once. The length of the CDR3 is 16 residues. V was clipped by 2 bases and J by 9 bases; unmatched bases: 8. CDR1 and CDR2 from the germline V gene are LGHDT and YNNKEL (reference sequence). The clonotype originates from a woman in her 30s with acute or convalescent COVID-19. Sequencing was carried out using peripheral blood. The chain joins TRBV3-1 (or the pseudogene TRBV3-2) to TRBJ1-6, with TRBD1 matching 9 bases. CDR3: CASSQWTGVTLSPLHF. The CDR3 DNA is TGTGCCAGCAGCCAATGGACAGGGGTAACTCTTTCACCCCTCCACTTT.